This T cell receptor (beta chain) was identified during a study of blood T cell repertoires in COVID-19. Across the whole study: The samples span acute and convalescent COVID-19 from the United States, Italy and Spain. Sources were T cells, B-cell-depleted T cells, or PBMCs; the material itself was cDNA or gDNA.

Authors' analysis steps: Estimates of nucleated cell counts were drawn from the amplification of reference gene primers. The repertoire was sequenced with immunoSEQ multiplex PCR; TCRdb's copy has only in-frame clones and lacks some. V, J and clone size are those of that table, while D and trimming were read from the DNA. Among approximately 340,000 clones listed, around 80% were seen once. The CDR3 is made up of 13 amino acids. Germline CDR1 reads MNHEY; CDR2 reads SVGAGI. V was cut by 11 bases and J by 5 bases, with 19 bases left in between. Sequencing input: peripheral blood. The V gene is TRBV6-5, the J gene TRBJ2-7; D is perhaps TRBD2 (6 bases). The clonotype comes from a man aged 30-40 years with active or convalescent COVID-19. The CDR3 DNA sequence: TGTGCCTCACCGGGACTCGGGCTTCACGAGCAGTACTTC. Protein: CASPGLGLHEQYF.